The rows below give T cell receptor beta chains drawn from one sample of a study of blood T cells in healthy people across ages. TCRdb re-derived calls from the 5' RACE reads in MiXCR, one entry per CDR3 protein. Of about 1.5 million distinct CDR3 sequences in the sample, under 55% were seen once. Sequencing input: blood. These receptors came from a woman younger than 30 in good health. Each CDR3 is given with its conserved first and last residue. Each record gives: clone size, V gene, J gene, D gene, CDR3 protein, CDR3 DNA. D genes are given only for firm matches. Expanded clones are given a class, and other clones once, few, many or no size at all.

clone_size: .
v_call: TRBV5-1
j_call: TRBJ2-2
d_call: TRBD1
cdr3_aa: CASSQGQTNTGELFF
cdr3_nt: TGCGCCAGCAGCCAGGGACAGACGAACACCGGGGAGCTGTTTTTT

clone_size: few
v_call: TRBV10-1
j_call: TRBJ2-3
d_call: .
cdr3_aa: CASSEPGKNWDTQYF
cdr3_nt: TGCGCCAGCAGTGAACCGGGAAAGAATTGGGATACGCAGTATTTT

clone_size: .
v_call: TRBV27
j_call: TRBJ2-7
d_call: TRBD1
cdr3_aa: CASSRTGSLFYEQYF
cdr3_nt: TGTGCCAGCAGTCGGACAGGGAGCCTCTTCTACGAGCAGTACTTC

clone_size: .
v_call: TRBV24-1
j_call: TRBJ2-1
d_call: .
cdr3_aa: CATSDFSPLTGYNEQFF
cdr3_nt: TGTGCCACCAGTGATTTTTCGCCCCTTACAGGATACAATGAGCAGTTCTTC

clone_size: .
v_call: TRBV27
j_call: TRBJ1-2
d_call: TRBD1
cdr3_aa: CASSLSWQGGNYGYTF
cdr3_nt: TGTGCCAGCAGTTTATCGTGGCAGGGGGGAAACTATGGCTACACCTTC

clone_size: .
v_call: TRBV12-5
j_call: TRBJ2-1
d_call: TRBD2
cdr3_aa: CASGLGGRTEQFF
cdr3_nt: TGTGCTAGTGGTTTGGGCGGGAGGACTGAGCAGTTCTTC

clone_size: few
v_call: TRBV3-1
j_call: TRBJ2-7
d_call: .
cdr3_aa: CASSQDNLAEQYF
cdr3_nt: TGTGCCAGCAGCCAAGATAACCTAGCCGAGCAGTACTTC

clone_size: .
v_call: TRBV7-9
j_call: TRBJ1-2
d_call: .
cdr3_aa: CASSLSALTSGYTF
cdr3_nt: TGTGCCAGCAGCTTATCCGCCCTAACTAGTGGCTACACCTTC

clone_size: once
v_call: TRBV6-6
j_call: TRBJ2-5
d_call: .
cdr3_aa: CATSEGGLYNEQYF
cdr3_nt: TGTGCCACCTCGGAGGGGGGGCTGTACAATGAGCAGTACTTC

clone_size: .
v_call: TRBV4-3
j_call: TRBJ2-7
d_call: TRBD1
cdr3_aa: CASSTWTGGTYEQYF
cdr3_nt: TGCGCCAGCAGCACCTGGACAGGGGGCACGTACGAGCAGTACTTC

clone_size: .
v_call: TRBV20-1
j_call: TRBJ2-1
d_call: TRBD2
cdr3_aa: CSASPLRDYSLDEQFF
cdr3_nt: TGCAGTGCTAGCCCCCTCCGGGACTATTCTTTAGATGAGCAGTTCTTC

clone_size: .
v_call: TRBV20-1
j_call: TRBJ2-1
d_call: .
cdr3_aa: CSASKAGAPSYTEQFF
cdr3_nt: TGCAGTGCTAGTAAGGCGGGGGCCCCCTCCTACACTGAGCAGTTCTTC

clone_size: .
v_call: TRBV10-3
j_call: TRBJ1-5
d_call: TRBD1
cdr3_aa: CAISERSGGDNQPQHF
cdr3_nt: TGTGCCATCAGTGAGCGGTCAGGGGGCGACAATCAGCCCCAGCATTTT

clone_size: .
v_call: TRBV7-8
j_call: TRBJ2-3
d_call: .
cdr3_aa: CASSLGYSSDTQYF
cdr3_nt: TGTGCCAGCAGCTTAGGTTATAGCTCAGATACGCAGTATTTT

clone_size: few
v_call: TRBV4-1
j_call: TRBJ1-2
d_call: .
cdr3_aa: CASSQEGVEGYTF
cdr3_nt: TGCGCCAGCAGCCAAGAGGGGGTTGAGGGCTACACCTTC

clone_size: .
v_call: TRBV9
j_call: TRBJ2-3
d_call: .
cdr3_aa: CASSGASAVPTDTQYF
cdr3_nt: TGTGCCAGCAGTGGGGCTAGCGCGGTACCCACAGATACGCAGTATTTT

clone_size: .
v_call: TRBV7-2
j_call: TRBJ2-5
d_call: TRBD2
cdr3_aa: CASSLVYTESGSTYNEQYF
cdr3_nt: TGTGCCAGCAGCTTAGTATATACGGAGAGCGGGAGTACCTACAATGAGCAGTACTTC

clone_size: .
v_call: TRBV4-3
j_call: TRBJ2-3
d_call: .
cdr3_aa: CASSQSFAGDTDAQYF
cdr3_nt: TGCGCCAGCAGCCAGAGTTTTGCGGGGGACACAGATGCGCAGTATTTT

clone_size: .
v_call: TRBV12-3/TRBV12-4
j_call: TRBJ1-2
d_call: .
cdr3_aa: CASSFGGPRYGYTF
cdr3_nt: TGTGCCAGCAGTTTTGGGGGGCCAAGGTATGGCTACACCTTC

clone_size: .
v_call: TRBV4-1
j_call: TRBJ1-2
d_call: .
cdr3_aa: CASSQEGVWGYTF
cdr3_nt: TGCGCCAGCAGCCAAGAAGGCGTATGGGGCTACACCTTC

clone_size: .
v_call: TRBV20-1
j_call: TRBJ2-1
d_call: .
cdr3_aa: CSARPAGPYNEQFF
cdr3_nt: TGCAGTGCTAGACCCGCGGGCCCCTACAATGAGCAGTTCTTC

clone_size: few
v_call: TRBV7-9
j_call: TRBJ1-4
d_call: .
cdr3_aa: CASSFHGQHEKLFF
cdr3_nt: TGTGCCAGCAGCTTTCACGGCCAGCATGAAAAACTGTTTTTT

clone_size: .
v_call: TRBV28
j_call: TRBJ1-5
d_call: .
cdr3_aa: CASSRPDLSNQPQHF
cdr3_nt: TGTGCCAGCAGTCGACCGGACCTTAGCAATCAGCCCCAGCATTTT

clone_size: few
v_call: TRBV25-1
j_call: TRBJ1-2
d_call: .
cdr3_aa: CASSPSQGRLGYTF
cdr3_nt: TGTGCCAGCAGTCCCTCCCAGGGTCGTCTCGGCTACACCTTC

clone_size: few
v_call: TRBV29-1
j_call: TRBJ2-4
d_call: .
cdr3_aa: CSVVGKQGFENIQYF
cdr3_nt: TGCAGCGTGGTGGGGAAACAGGGATTCGAAAACATTCAGTACTTC

clone_size: .
v_call: TRBV4-3
j_call: TRBJ2-7
d_call: .
cdr3_aa: CASSHTGSHHEQYF
cdr3_nt: TGCGCCAGCAGCCACACAGGGTCACACCACGAGCAGTACTTC

clone_size: .
v_call: TRBV4-3
j_call: TRBJ1-4
d_call: .
cdr3_aa: CASSQEETGKEKLFF
cdr3_nt: TGCGCCAGCAGCCAAGAGGAGACGGGGAAGGAAAAACTGTTTTTT

clone_size: many
v_call: TRBV7-2
j_call: TRBJ2-3
d_call: TRBD2
cdr3_aa: CASSLFPSGTKNTQYF
cdr3_nt: TGTGCCAGCAGCTTATTTCCTAGCGGGACCAAAAATACGCAGTATTTT

clone_size: few
v_call: TRBV4-3
j_call: TRBJ2-1
d_call: .
cdr3_aa: CASSQDLPAGASYNEQFF
cdr3_nt: TGCGCCAGCAGCCAAGATCTCCCCGCAGGGGCCTCCTACAATGAGCAGTTCTTC

clone_size: many
v_call: TRBV7-2
j_call: TRBJ2-1
d_call: TRBD2
cdr3_aa: CASSPTSGYNEQFF
cdr3_nt: TGTGCCAGCAGCCCAACTAGCGGATACAATGAGCAGTTCTTC

clone_size: few
v_call: TRBV29-1
j_call: TRBJ1-1
d_call: .
cdr3_aa: CSVEGTVTEAFF
cdr3_nt: TGCAGCGTTGAGGGGACGGTCACTGAAGCTTTCTTT

clone_size: .
v_call: TRBV2
j_call: TRBJ2-2
d_call: .
cdr3_aa: CASSVSPRGTGELFF
cdr3_nt: TGTGCCAGCAGTGTCTCCCCGAGGGGCACCGGGGAGCTGTTTTTT

clone_size: .
v_call: TRBV11-2
j_call: TRBJ2-1
d_call: TRBD1
cdr3_aa: CASSAPGQGTRGEQFF
cdr3_nt: TGTGCCAGCAGCGCTCCGGGACAGGGGACTAGAGGTGAGCAGTTCTTC

clone_size: .
v_call: TRBV18
j_call: TRBJ2-7
d_call: TRBD2
cdr3_aa: CASSPGRLASYEQYF
cdr3_nt: TGTGCCAGCTCACCAGGGAGACTAGCATCCTACGAGCAGTACTTC

clone_size: .
v_call: TRBV30
j_call: TRBJ1-2
d_call: TRBD1
cdr3_aa: CAPTSTSRGTNYGYTF
cdr3_nt: TGTGCCCCAACTTCCACCAGCAGGGGGACTAACTATGGCTACACCTTC

clone_size: .
v_call: TRBV12-3/TRBV12-4
j_call: TRBJ1-6
d_call: .
cdr3_aa: CASSFRGTLHF
cdr3_nt: TGTGCCAGCAGTTTTCGAGGGACCCTCCACTTT

clone_size: few
v_call: TRBV12-3/TRBV12-4
j_call: TRBJ2-1
d_call: .
cdr3_aa: CASSPFYHGTLYNEQFF
cdr3_nt: TGTGCCAGCAGCCCGTTCTACCACGGGACACTGTACAATGAGCAGTTCTTC

clone_size: .
v_call: TRBV20-1
j_call: TRBJ1-1
d_call: .
cdr3_aa: CSARNPQNTEAFF
cdr3_nt: TGCAGTGCTAGGAACCCGCAGAACACTGAAGCTTTCTTT

clone_size: .
v_call: TRBV7-2
j_call: TRBJ2-7
d_call: .
cdr3_aa: CASSPQPRVRYEQYF
cdr3_nt: TGTGCCAGCAGCCCACAGCCTAGAGTCCGCTACGAGCAGTACTTC

clone_size: few
v_call: TRBV7-2
j_call: TRBJ2-7
d_call: .
cdr3_aa: CASSLALGLSGFHEQYF
cdr3_nt: TGTGCCAGCAGCTTAGCGCTCGGGCTATCGGGTTTCCACGAGCAGTACTTC

clone_size: .
v_call: TRBV30
j_call: TRBJ1-3
d_call: .
cdr3_aa: CAWTGANTIYF
cdr3_nt: TGTGCCTGGACCGGAGCGAACACCATATATTTT

clone_size: few
v_call: TRBV6-1
j_call: TRBJ1-2
d_call: TRBD1
cdr3_aa: CASRTLSPGQGRFTDYGYTF
cdr3_nt: TGTGCCAGCAGAACCCTTAGCCCGGGACAGGGTCGTTTTACCGACTATGGCTACACCTTC

clone_size: few
v_call: TRBV4-3
j_call: TRBJ1-1
d_call: TRBD1
cdr3_aa: CASSPGQGALTEAFF
cdr3_nt: TGCGCCAGCAGCCCCGGACAGGGGGCGCTCACTGAAGCTTTCTTT

clone_size: .
v_call: TRBV7-2
j_call: TRBJ2-1
d_call: .
cdr3_aa: CASSLARGEYEQFF
cdr3_nt: TGTGCCAGCAGCCTCGCGCGAGGAGAATATGAGCAGTTCTTC

clone_size: .
v_call: TRBV10-3
j_call: TRBJ1-1
d_call: TRBD1
cdr3_aa: CAISPRQGMNTEAFF
cdr3_nt: TGTGCCATCAGTCCTCGACAGGGCATGAACACTGAAGCTTTCTTT

clone_size: few
v_call: TRBV6-4
j_call: TRBJ2-1
d_call: TRBD2
cdr3_aa: CASSSGTSSLRSYNEQFF
cdr3_nt: TGTGCCAGCAGTTCCGGGACTAGCTCGCTCCGCTCCTACAATGAGCAGTTCTTC

clone_size: few
v_call: TRBV7-9
j_call: TRBJ2-1
d_call: TRBD2
cdr3_aa: CASSGRGGNEQFF
cdr3_nt: TGTGCCAGCAGCGGCCGGGGGGGCAATGAGCAGTTCTTC

clone_size: .
v_call: TRBV2
j_call: TRBJ2-1
d_call: .
cdr3_aa: CASRQTGRVTYNEQFF
cdr3_nt: TGTGCCAGCAGGCAAACAGGGAGGGTTACTTACAATGAGCAGTTCTTC

clone_size: once
v_call: TRBV27
j_call: TRBJ2-5
d_call: TRBD2
cdr3_aa: CASRAGTSGHNGQYF
cdr3_nt: TGTGCCAGCAGGGCTGGGACTAGCGGGCACAATGGGCAGTACTTC